The 28 T cell receptor beta chains below all came from one sample that was sequenced in a study of CD8+CD57+ T cells in acquired aplastic anemia. TCR beta VDJ and CDR3 were profiled, and genomic DNA was the template. Each CDR3 protein is one row after TCRdb ran MiXCR on the reads. The sample includes 74,000 or so distinct CDR3 sequences, around half of them seen just once. Sequenced: sorted CD4+, CD8+, or CD8+CD57+ T cells (not recorded which) from PBMCs. The receptor set was obtained from a human donor in good health, serving as a control.

This clonotype was picked up many times. V usage is TRBV20-1 and J usage is TRBJ1-1, with D possibly TRBD1 on 5 matching bases. The CDR3 is 13 amino acids. The V end lost 0 bases, the J end lost 5 bases, and 10 bases lay between the germline ends. Looked up from germline, CDR1 is DFQATT and CDR2 is SNEGSKA (reference sequence). In DNA, the CDR3 is TGCAGTGCTAGAGATGTTGGGGGGACTGAAGCTTTCTTT. Translation: CSARDVGGTEAFF.

The V gene is TRBV19, the J gene TRBJ1-6, with 8 positions matching TRBD1. Germline loops: CDR1 LNHDA, CDR2 SQIVND (reference sequence). With V trimmed by 5 bases and J by 13 bases, 13 bases remained unmatched. The CDR3 totals 15 residues. The chain's CDR3 is CASSVGTGGSSPLHF. The CDR3 region has the DNA TGTGCCAGTAGTGTTGGGACAGGAGGGTCGTCGCCCCTCCACTTT.

The rearrangement uses TRBV24-1 and TRBJ2-5; 8 positions agree with TRBD2. CDR1 is KGHDR and CDR2 is SFDVKD in the germline V gene. The J segment lost 3 bases and the V segment lost 7 bases, leaving 12 bases of the junction unmatched. This CDR3 has 16 residues. The CDR3 DNA reads as TGTGCCACCAGCAGTTGGGGACTAGTAGATAAAGAGACCCAGTACTTC. It codes for CATSSWGLVDKETQYF.

This rearrangement joins TRBV2 to TRBJ2-1, with a tentative D call TRBD2 (6 bases). This CDR3 has 15 amino acids. Trimming took off 4 bases at V and 0 bases at J, with 10 bases between the two ends. Germline V gene data show CDR1 as SNHLY and CDR2 as FYNNEI. The CDR3 DNA sequence: TGTGCCAGCAGTGTAAGGGGAGGCTCCTACAATGAGCAGTTCTTC. Translation gives CASSVRGGSYNEQFF. Combining the CDR3 with reference TRBV2 and TRBJ2-1 gives the whole variable domain EPEVTQTPSHQVTQMGQEVILRCVPISNHLYFYWYRQILGQKVEFLVSFYNNEISEKSEIFDDQFSVERPDGSNFTLKIRSTKLEDSAMYFCASSVRGGSYNEQFFGPGTRLTVL.

By proportion, this clonotype is medium-sized. The V call is TRBV2, the J call TRBJ2-7; the match to TRBD2 covers 8 bases. V lost 8 bases and J lost 5; bases outside the gene matches: 11. The CDR3 sequence is 14 residues long. CDR1 SNHLY and CDR2 FYNNEI come from the germline V gene. The DNA for the CDR3 is TGTGCCAGCTGTTCGGCGGGAGGAGCCCACGAGCAGTACTTC. The encoded protein is CASCSAGGAHEQYF.

V gene TRBV11-2 combines with J gene TRBJ1-1, with 8 bases lining up with TRBD1. This CDR3 comprises 13 residues. The junction had 2 bases not matched to a gene; V was cut back by 5 bases and J by 3 bases. CDR1 is SGHAT and CDR2 is FQNNGV in the germline V gene. The CDR3 sequence is CASSPDRDTEAFF. The CDR3 DNA is TGTGCCAGCAGCCCGGACAGGGACACTGAAGCTTTCTTT.

V gene TRBV10-3 combines with J gene TRBJ2-1; 10 bases are shared with TRBD2. Germline CDR1 ENHRY, CDR2 SYGVKD. CDR3 length: 13 residues. The V and J ends lost 11 bases and 8 bases, in that order; junction bases with no gene match: 9. In nucleotides, the CDR3 is TGTGCCGTCAAAGCGGGGGGGTTGGATGAGCAGTTCTTC. Its translation: CAVKAGGLDEQFF.

This clonotype was counted at least ten times. The CDR3 sequence: CASSLDRGEQYF. The CDR3 nucleotides read TGTGCCAGCAGCTTAGATCGAGGGGAGCAGTACTTC. The chain links TRBV11-2 to TRBJ2-7; a weak D match, TRBD2 (5 bases). V lost 0 bases to trimming and J lost 7 bases, with 7 bases between them. The germline CDR1 and CDR2 sequences are SGHAT and FQNNGV. This CDR3 contains 12 residues. Complete variable domain (other parts from reference TRBV11-2 and TRBJ2-7): EAGVAQSPRYKIIEKRQSVAFWCNPISGHATLYWYQQILGQGPKLLIQFQNNGVVDDSQLPKDRFSAERLKGVDSTLKIQPAKLEDSAVYLCASSLDRGEQYFGPGTRLTVT.

This clonotype was recorded at least ten times. The chain couples TRBV19 to TRBJ2-7, with 8 positions matching TRBD1. Trimming cost V 3 bases and J 2 bases; bases outside gene matches: 3. Germline V gene data show CDR1 as LNHDA and CDR2 as SQIVND (reference sequence). The CDR3 runs 14 residues. Here the CDR3 DNA reads TGTGCCAGTAGTATGGCAGGGGGCCCCTACGAGCAGTACTTC. Its protein product is CASSMAGGPYEQYF.

This clonotype was observed at least ten times. Written as DNA, the CDR3 is TGTGCCAGCAGTGTACAACTAGCGGGAAACGAGCAGTACTTC. It yields the protein CASSVQLAGNEQYF. The chain carries TRBV2 and TRBJ2-7; 10 bases map to TRBD2. CDR3 length equals 14 residues. V lost 4 bases and J lost 5; bases outside the gene matches: 5. Per the germline V gene, CDR1 is SNHLY and CDR2 is FYNNEI.

The rearrangement uses TRBV2 and TRBJ1-6; 8 bases are shared with TRBD1. V was pared by 2 bases and J by 13 bases, with 4 bases of the junction left unmatched. The germline gives CDR1 SNHLY, CDR2 FYNNEI. This CDR3 comprises 13 residues. The CDR3: CASSEMDRAPLHF. CDR3 nucleotide sequence: TGTGCCAGCAGTGAAATGGACAGGGCGCCCCTCCACTTT.

To note about this clonotype: The junction and the germline gene differ at one end; a read error may be behind it. The rearrangement links TRBV12-3 or TRBV12-4 to TRBJ1-1, with D tentatively TRBD1 (6 bases). This CDR3 region has 12 residues. The chain's CDR3 is CASSFRGAEASF. CDR3 sequence (DNA): TGTGCCAGCAGTTTTCGGGGGGCTGAAGCTTCCTTT.

The genes are TRBV5-4 and TRBJ2-7; a weak D match, TRBD2 (6 bases). CDR1 and CDR2 from the germline V gene are SGHNT and YYREEE (reference sequence). V lost 0 bases and J lost 1, with 14 bases in between. CDR3 length: 16 residues. The CDR3 DNA sequence: TGTGCCAGCAGCTTGGGGACGGGTGGGGGGTCCTACGAGCAGTACTTC. Translating gives CASSLGTGGGSYEQYF. The full variable domain, completed using reference TRBV5-4 and TRBJ2-7, is ETGVTQSPTHLIKTRGQQVTLRCSSQSGHNTVSWYQQALGQGPQFIFQYYREEENGRGNFPPRFSGLQFPNYSSELNVNALELDDSALYLCASSLGTGGGSYEQYFGPGTRLTVT.

The chain couples TRBV29-1 to TRBJ2-1; weak D call: TRBD1 (6 bases). V was trimmed by 4 bases and J by 5 bases, leaving 18 bases between them. The CDR3 sequence is 15 residues long. CDR1 is SQVTM, CDR2 ANQGSEA, per germline. The CDR3 DNA sequence: TGCAGCGTTGGTGTCGGCAGGGGATACGACAATGAGCAGTTCTTC. This codes for CSVGVGRGYDNEQFF.

J is TRBJ1-1 and V is TRBV27, with D uncertain. From germline, CDR1 is MNHEY and CDR2 SMNVEV (reference sequence). This CDR3 spans 11 amino acids. Trimming left V 6 bases short and J 7 bases short, with 9 bases between. The CDR3 region has the DNA TGTGCCAGCAGAAGCAGCAGTGAAGCTTTCTTT. Its translation is CASRSSSEAFF.

The J gene is TRBJ2-1, the V gene TRBV2; 7 positions match TRBD2. The germline gives CDR1 SNHLY, CDR2 FYNNEI. The V gene end was trimmed by 6 bases and the J gene end by 10 bases; junction bases not matched to a gene: 6. CDR3 length equals 12 residues. The DNA for the CDR3 is TGTGCCAGCAGGCAAGCGGGGCAGGAGCAGTTCTTC. As protein: CASRQAGQEQFF. Variable domain in full (rest from reference TRBV2 and TRBJ2-1): EPEVTQTPSHQVTQMGQEVILRCVPISNHLYFYWYRQILGQKVEFLVSFYNNEISEKSEIFDDQFSVERPDGSNFTLKIRSTKLEDSAMYFCASRQAGQEQFFGPGTRLTVL.

This clonotype has ten or more counts. V gene TRBV27 combines with J gene TRBJ1-2; the match to TRBD1 covers 7 bases. The CDR3 is 15 residues long. Germline CDR1 MNHEY, CDR2 SMNVEV (reference sequence). The junction had 4 bases not matched to a gene; V was cut back by 0 bases and J by 3 bases. CDR3 sequence (DNA): TGTGCCAGCAGTTTATCTCGGGACAGCCACTATGGCTACACCTTC. Amino acid sequence: CASSLSRDSHYGYTF.

This clonotype was seen many times. J is TRBJ2-1 and V is TRBV2; 10 nucleotides match TRBD2. CDR1 SNHLY and CDR2 FYNNEI come from the germline V gene. This CDR3 has 16 residues. J gave up 5 bases and V 4 bases, and 8 bases lay outside the gene matches. As DNA, the CDR3 is TGTGCCAGCAGTGCAAGGAAGACTAGCGGGCACAATGAGCAGTTCTTC. It encodes CASSARKTSGHNEQFF.

The table lists this clonotype with many counts. The junction shows a germline mismatch at one end, possibly a read error. The chain links TRBV9 to TRBJ2-4; D is tentatively TRBD1 or TRBD2 (6 bases each). CDR1 is SGDLS, CDR2 YYNGEE, per germline. The CDR3 sequence is 16 residues long. CDR3 amino acids: CAGSVGGTGSENIQYF. The CDR3 DNA reads TGTGCCGGCAGCGTGGGGGGTACAGGGAGTGAGAACATTCAGTACTTC.

This clonotype was seen only a few times. The chain combines TRBV7-6 with TRBJ1-6; D unclear. The germline V gene encodes CDR1 SGHVS and CDR2 FNYEAQ. V was cut by 1 base and J by 7 bases, with 5 bases left in between. This CDR3 contains 13 residues. The DNA of the CDR3 is TGTGCCAGCAGCTTAGACCAGAATTCACCCCTCCACTTT. Amino acid sequence: CASSLDQNSPLHF.

By share, this clonotype ranks as medium-sized. The chain recombines TRBV10-1 with TRBJ2-3; D remains ambiguous. V was clipped by 2 bases and J by 5 bases, with 8 bases between them. The germline V gene has CDR1 WNHNN and CDR2 SYGVQD (reference sequence). This CDR3 is built from 13 residues. CDR3: CASSEVPGDTQYF. DNA of the CDR3: TGCGCCAGCAGTGAGGTACCTGGAGATACGCAGTATTTT.

V usage is TRBV9 and J usage is TRBJ2-3; D uncertain. Trimming took off 4 bases at V and 0 bases at J, with 15 bases between the two ends. CDR3 length equals 16 residues. Looked up from germline, CDR1 is SGDLS and CDR2 is YYNGEE. The CDR3 DNA sequence: TGTGCCAGCAGCATTGACCAGCCAACCAGCACAGATACGCAGTATTTT. This codes for CASSIDQPTSTDTQYF. The full variable domain, its missing parts supplied by reference TRBV9 and TRBJ2-3, is DSGVTQTPKHLITATGQRVTLRCSPRSGDLSVYWYQQSLDQGLQFLIQYYNGEERAKGNILERFSAQQFPDLHSELNLSSLELGDSALYFCASSIDQPTSTDTQYFGPGTRLTVL.

The table lists this clonotype with many counts. The V and J genes are TRBV4-1 and TRBJ1-5; D uncertain. This CDR3 spans 16 amino acids. Between the trimmed V and J ends, which lost 0 bases and 3 bases, there was a span of 12 bases. Germline values: CDR1 MGHRA, CDR2 YSYEKL. The CDR3 sequence: CASSQDGLNHNQPQHF. In DNA form, the CDR3 reads TGCGCCAGCAGCCAAGACGGGTTAAACCACAATCAGCCCCAGCATTTT.

This chain links TRBV7-6 with TRBJ1-2, with D possibly TRBD1 on 5 matching bases. Trimming left V 4 bases short and J 1 base short, with 13 bases between. Germline CDR1 reads SGHVS; CDR2 reads FNYEAQ. The CDR3 is 15 residues long. The CDR3 nucleotides are TGTGCCAGCAGCTCCCACCGACAGATTAACTATGGCTACACCTTC. Its protein product is CASSSHRQINYGYTF.

There are many counts of this clonotype. In nucleotides, the CDR3 is TGCGCCAGCAGCCTTAGCCGCACCTCTGAGGAAAAACTGTTTTTT. Translating gives CASSLSRTSEEKLFF. V usage is TRBV4-1 and J usage is TRBJ1-4, with D hard to call. The CDR3 runs to 15 residues. V lost 4 bases and J lost 8, with 17 bases in between. The germline CDR1 and CDR2 sequences are MGHRA and YSYEKL.

This chain links TRBV20-1 with TRBJ2-7; a possible D gene is TRBD2 (5 bases). CDR1 DFQATT and CDR2 SNEGSKA come from the germline V gene (reference sequence). The ends were cut back, 2 bases at V and 4 bases at J, with 9 bases in the middle. The CDR3 runs to 12 residues. The CDR3 is CSARLGEYEQYF. For the CDR3, the DNA is TGCAGTGCTAGATTGGGAGAATACGAGCAGTACTTC.

The chain is built from TRBV7-8 and TRBJ1-2, with D unclear. CDR1 and CDR2 from the germline V gene are SGHVS and FQNEAQ. V was shortened by 3 bases and J by 0 bases, with 8 bases between the two germline ends. CDR3 size: 14 residues. The CDR3 nucleotides read TGTGCCAGCAGCTTGCGAATAGCTAACTATGGCTACACCTTC. Translation: CASSLRIANYGYTF.

This clonotype was counted at least ten times. The V gene is TRBV11-2, the J gene TRBJ2-3; TRBD1 matches at 9 bases. CDR1 is SGHAT and CDR2 is FQNNGV in the germline V gene. The CDR3 totals 16 residues. The junction had 4 bases not matched to a gene; V was cut back by 3 bases and J by 0 bases. The CDR3 DNA reads as TGTGCCAGCAGCTTCACAGGGGGCGGGAGCACAGATACGCAGTATTTT. Amino acid sequence: CASSFTGGGSTDTQYF.